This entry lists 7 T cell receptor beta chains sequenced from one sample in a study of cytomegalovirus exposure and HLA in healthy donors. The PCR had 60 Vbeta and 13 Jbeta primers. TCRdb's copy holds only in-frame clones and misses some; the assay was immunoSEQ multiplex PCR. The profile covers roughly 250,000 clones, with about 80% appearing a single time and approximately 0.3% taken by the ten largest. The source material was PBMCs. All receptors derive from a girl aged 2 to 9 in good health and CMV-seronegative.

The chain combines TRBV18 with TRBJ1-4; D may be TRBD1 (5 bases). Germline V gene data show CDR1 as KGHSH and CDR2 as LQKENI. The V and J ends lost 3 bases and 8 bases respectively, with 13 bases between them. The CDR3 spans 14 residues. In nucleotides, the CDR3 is TGTGCCAGCTCACCCCAGGGTATGGGAGAAAAACTGTTTTTT. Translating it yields CASSPQGMGEKLFF.

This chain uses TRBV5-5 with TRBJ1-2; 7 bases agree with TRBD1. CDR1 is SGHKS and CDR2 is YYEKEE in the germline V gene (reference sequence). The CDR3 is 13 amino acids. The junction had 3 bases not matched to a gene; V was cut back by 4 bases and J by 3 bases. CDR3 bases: TGTGCCAGCAGCCTCGGACAGGACTATGGCTACACCTTC. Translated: CASSLGQDYGYTF.

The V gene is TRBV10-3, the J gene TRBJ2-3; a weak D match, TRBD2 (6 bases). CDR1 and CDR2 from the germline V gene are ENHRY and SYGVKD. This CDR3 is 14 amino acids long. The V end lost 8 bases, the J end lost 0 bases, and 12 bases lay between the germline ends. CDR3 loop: CAIRDSKSTDTQYF. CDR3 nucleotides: TGTGCCATCCGGGACTCAAAAAGCACAGATACGCAGTATTTT.

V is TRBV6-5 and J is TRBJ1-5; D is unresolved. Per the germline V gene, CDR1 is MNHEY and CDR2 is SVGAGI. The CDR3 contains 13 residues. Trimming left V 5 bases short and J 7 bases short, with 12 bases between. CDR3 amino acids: CASSNGRLQPQHF. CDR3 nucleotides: TGTGCCAGCAGTAATGGCCGACTGCAGCCCCAGCATTTT.

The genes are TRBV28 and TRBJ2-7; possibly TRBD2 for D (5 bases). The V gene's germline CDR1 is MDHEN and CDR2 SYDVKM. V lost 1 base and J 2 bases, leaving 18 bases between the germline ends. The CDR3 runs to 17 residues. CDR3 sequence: CASSLLSRGDLTYEQYF. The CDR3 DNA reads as TGTGCCAGCAGTTTATTGTCCCGGGGTGATCTCACCTACGAGCAGTACTTC.

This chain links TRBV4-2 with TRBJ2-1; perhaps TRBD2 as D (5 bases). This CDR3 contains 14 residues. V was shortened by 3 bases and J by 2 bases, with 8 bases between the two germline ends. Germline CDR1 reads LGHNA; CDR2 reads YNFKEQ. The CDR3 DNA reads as TGTGCCAGCAGCCAGGAGCGGACCTACAATGAGCAGTTCTTC. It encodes CASSQERTYNEQFF.

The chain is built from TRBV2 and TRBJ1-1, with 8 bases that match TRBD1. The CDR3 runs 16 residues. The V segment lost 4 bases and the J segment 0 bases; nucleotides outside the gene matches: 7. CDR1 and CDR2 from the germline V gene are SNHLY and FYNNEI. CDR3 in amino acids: CASSVPQGVMNTEAFF. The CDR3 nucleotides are TGTGCCAGCAGTGTACCACAGGGGGTTATGAACACTGAAGCTTTCTTT.